This T cell receptor beta chain was found in a study of blood T cell repertoires in COVID-19. CDR1 and CDR2 from the germline V gene are MDHEN and SYDVKM. Unmatched junction bases numbered 7, after V lost 7 bases and J lost 0 bases. The CDR3 has 15 residues. Original handling: The assay estimated nucleated cells by amplifying reference gene primers. Assay: immunoSEQ multiplex PCR; the TCRdb copy retains only in-frame clones and omits some. V and J calls and clone size are those listed in that table; D and trimming were worked out from the DNA. The sample lists about 58,000 clones, about 87% occurring once.

The receptor was derived from a man in his 60s with acute or convalescent COVID-19. This chain joins TRBV28 and TRBJ2-5; 8 nucleotides agree with TRBD2. Sequencing was done on a sample of peripheral blood. The CDR3 spells CASTHPGLDQETQYF. CDR3 coding DNA: TGTGCCAGCACCCATCCGGGACTAGACCAAGAGACCCAGTACTTC.